The 4 T cell receptor beta chains below all came from one sample that was sequenced in a study of cytomegalovirus exposure and HLA in healthy donors. Primers for the PCR totalled 60 Vbeta and 13 Jbeta. Only in-frame clones appear in the TCRdb table, and some are missing; sequencing was by immunoSEQ multiplex PCR. The sample holds under 200,000 clones, approximately 11% seen once. The sample comprised PBMCs. Receptor source: a man aged 45-65 years in good health and CMV-seropositive.

This chain joins TRBV5-4 and TRBJ1-1, with 8 bases fitting TRBD1. The CDR3 sequence is 14 residues long. V gave up 0 bases and J gave up 3 bases; unmatched junction bases: 1. From germline, CDR1 is SGHNT and CDR2 YYREEE (reference sequence). As DNA, the CDR3 is TGTGCCAGCAGCTTGGCAGGGGGCGACACTGAAGCTTTCTTT. Translating gives CASSLAGGDTEAFF.

The J gene is TRBJ1-6, the V gene TRBV6-5; D unclear. The germline gives CDR1 MNHEY, CDR2 SVGAGI. The CDR3 totals 14 residues. V shed 6 bases and J shed 0 bases, with 6 bases lying between them. CDR3 DNA: TGTGCCAGCAGGCGGGGCTCCTATAATTCACCCCTCCACTTT. Its translation is CASRRGSYNSPLHF.

The chain links TRBV4-2 to TRBJ2-1; no reliable D call. The germline CDR1 and CDR2 sequences are LGHNA and YNFKEQ. With 0 bases removed from V and 15 bases from J, the gap between germline ends came to 21 bases. This CDR3 spans 15 amino acids. The CDR3 DNA sequence: TGTGCCAGCAGCCAAGAGTTGGGCAACTCTCCCGGTCTGTTCTTC. It codes for CASSQELGNSPGLFF.

V gene TRBV2 combines with J gene TRBJ2-6, with 8 bases aligning to TRBD2. Germline values: CDR1 SNHLY, CDR2 FYNNEI. CDR3 length: 16 amino acids. V lost 6 bases and J lost 2; bases outside the gene matches: 6. The CDR3 bases are TGTGCCAGCAGCTCGGGGGGGGCGGCTGGGGCCAACGTCCTGACTTTC. Translation: CASSSGGAAGANVLTF.